The 28 T cell receptor beta chains below were found in one sample sequenced in a study of beta chain features in type 1 diabetes. The authors reverse transcribed all of the isolated RNA, so sequencing captured expressed TCRB transcripts. TCRdb's table, derived via immunoSEQ multiplex PCR, lists solely in-frame clones and lacks some. The sample has roughly 140,000 clones, over 8.5% seen once; the top ten hold around 2.1%. Source material: central memory CD4+ T cells from blood. These receptors were collected from a young man in good health.

A few counts support this clone. Written as DNA, the CDR3 is TGCGCCAGCAGCCAACGTCCGGGACAGAACTATGGCTACACCTTC. Protein product: CASSQRPGQNYGYTF. The chain recombines TRBV4-3 with TRBJ1-2, with 7 nucleotides matching TRBD1. The CDR3 sequence is 15 residues long. CDR1 is LGHNA and CDR2 is YSLEER in the germline V gene. The ends lost 2 bases at V and 2 bases at J; junction bases unmatched: 5.

This clone was detected a few times. V gene TRBV29-1 combines with J gene TRBJ1-5; no firm D call. The CDR3 totals 12 residues. Per the germline V gene, CDR1 is SQVTM and CDR2 is ANQGSEA. The ends were cut back, 6 bases at V and 0 bases at J, with 6 bases in the middle. The DNA of the CDR3 is TGCAGCGTCGGGTATAGCAATCAGCCCCAGCATTTT. Translated, it gives CSVGYSNQPQHF. Full variable domain (remainder filled in from reference TRBV29-1 and TRBJ1-5): SAVISQKPSRDICQRGTSLTIQCQVDSQVTMMFWYRQQPGQSLTLIATANQGSEATYESGFVIDKFPISRPNLTFSTLTVSNMSPEDSSIYLCSVGYSNQPQHFGDGTRLSIL.

This clone came up a few times. The J gene is TRBJ2-1, the V gene TRBV7-8, with 8 bases aligning to TRBD1. Germline CDR1 and CDR2: SGHVS and FQNEAQ. This CDR3 region has 14 residues. The V and J ends lost 6 bases and 8 bases, in that order; junction bases with no gene match: 9. The CDR3 loop is CASRDETGADEQFF. Written as DNA, the CDR3 is TGTGCCAGCAGGGATGAGACAGGGGCGGATGAGCAGTTCTTC.

The sample holds a few counts of this clone. V is TRBV6-5 and J is TRBJ2-5, with D hard to call. This CDR3 spans 13 amino acids. Germline lookup yields CDR1 MNHEY and CDR2 SVGAGI. V lost 8 bases to trimming and J lost 2 bases, with 12 bases between them. CDR3 loop: CASLGPNQETQYF. In nucleotides, the CDR3 is TGTGCCAGCCTAGGGCCTAATCAAGAGACCCAGTACTTC.

Only a few counts were recorded for this clone. The V call is TRBV5-1, the J call TRBJ1-5; D unclear. CDR3 length equals 15 residues. V lost 1 base and J lost 14, with 22 bases in between. Per the germline V gene, CDR1 is SGHRS and CDR2 is YFSETQ. The CDR3 DNA reads as TGCGCCAGCAGCTTGATCGTCGAAAGGACCCAACGCGAGCATTTT. Amino acid sequence: CASSLIVERTQREHF.

A few counts support this clone. This rearrangement joins TRBV6-1 to TRBJ1-1, with D hard to call. This CDR3 spans 14 amino acids. Trimming took off 8 bases at V and 1 base at J, with 14 bases between the two ends. Germline CDR1 MNHNS, CDR2 SASEGT. The CDR3 nucleotides read TGTGCCAGCCCCCAGAATCTGGGGAACACTGAAGCTTTCTTT. It encodes CASPQNLGNTEAFF.

CDR3 bases: TGTGCCAGCAGCTTATCGACTAGCGGTTTTTACAATGAGCAGTTCTTC. As protein: CASSLSTSGFYNEQFF. J is TRBJ2-1 and V is TRBV11-2; 9 nucleotides agree with TRBD2. V shed 2 bases, J shed 4 bases, and the junction held 6 bases outside the gene matches. The CDR3 length is 16 residues. From germline, CDR1 is SGHAT and CDR2 FQNNGV.

This clone has just a few counts. The chain uses TRBV11-2 and TRBJ2-6; D is undetermined. The CDR3 covers 15 residues. Germline assignment: CDR1 SGHAT and CDR2 FQNNGV. Trimming cost V 1 base and J 0 bases, with 4 bases left between them. This chain's CDR3 is CASSLGSSGANVLTF. The DNA of the CDR3 is TGTGCCAGCAGCTTAGGAAGCTCTGGGGCCAACGTCCTGACTTTC.

The CDR3 DNA follows: TGTGCCAGCAGCTTAGAGACAGGGAGCACAGATACGCAGTATTTT. Its protein product is CASSLETGSTDTQYF. The rearrangement joins TRBV11-2 to TRBJ2-3, with TRBD1 identical over 7 bases. The V gene's germline CDR1 is SGHAT and CDR2 FQNNGV. Trimming removed 0 bases from V and 0 bases from J; junction bases left unmatched: 0. The CDR3 extends over 15 amino acids.

This clone appeared a few times. The genes are TRBV5-4 and TRBJ2-5, with a tentative D call TRBD2 (5 bases). Trimming stripped 6 bases from V and 5 bases from J, with 17 bases between. The CDR3 runs to 14 residues. The germline gives CDR1 SGHNT, CDR2 YYREEE (reference sequence). The CDR3 region is CASNHPTEVETQYF. In DNA, the CDR3 is TGTGCCAGCAACCACCCGACGGAGGTGGAGACCCAGTACTTC.

This clone was seen more than once but under ten times. This chain joins TRBV6-4 and TRBJ2-5, with 7 bases identical to TRBD2. The ends lost 7 bases at V and 0 bases at J; junction bases unmatched: 14. The CDR3 runs to 17 residues. CDR1 is MRHNA and CDR2 is SNTAGT in the germline V gene. CDR3 in amino acids: CASKTTWASGNQETQYF. The CDR3 nucleotides read TGTGCCAGCAAAACCACCTGGGCTAGCGGAAACCAAGAGACCCAGTACTTC.

The J gene is TRBJ2-7, the V gene TRBV5-1; 9 bases map to TRBD2. Germline CDR1 SGHRS, CDR2 YFSETQ. With V trimmed by 2 bases and J by 2 bases, 2 bases remained unmatched. The CDR3 runs to 14 residues. The DNA for the CDR3 is TGCGCCAGCAGCTTTAGCGGGAGTACCTACGAGCAGTACTTC. Amino acids: CASSFSGSTYEQYF. The full variable domain, with the rest looked up from reference TRBV5-1 and TRBJ2-7, is KAGVTQTPRYLIKTRGQQVTLSCSPISGHRSVSWYQQTPGQGLQFLFEYFSETQRNKGNFPGRFSGRQFSNSRSEMNVSTLELGDSALYLCASSFSGSTYEQYFGPGTRLTVT.

This clone has a handful of counts. The rearrangement uses TRBV7-9 and TRBJ1-1; D unresolved. This CDR3 has 14 amino acids. Germline CDR1 is SEHNR and CDR2 is FQNEAQ (reference sequence). V was pared by 1 base and J by 4 bases, with 10 bases between. In DNA, the CDR3 is TGTGCCAGCAGCTTAGAGGTGTCAGGCACTGAAGCTTTCTTT. Amino acid sequence: CASSLEVSGTEAFF. The variable domain in full, with the rest retrieved from reference TRBV7-9 and TRBJ1-1, is DTGVSQNPRHKITKRGQNVTFRCDPISEHNRLYWYRQTLGQGPEFLTYFQNEAQLEKSRLLSDRFSAERPKGSFSTLEIQRTEQGDSAMYLCASSLEVSGTEAFFGQGTRLTVV.

The V and J genes are TRBV9 and TRBJ2-4, with 11 bases aligning to TRBD2. Germline values: CDR1 SGDLS, CDR2 YYNGEE. The CDR3 totals 14 residues. The V and J ends lost 3 bases and 7 bases, in that order; junction bases with no gene match: 3. The CDR3 nucleotides are TGTGCCAGCAGCGAGGGACTAGCGGCCAACATTCAGTACTTC. Amino acid sequence: CASSEGLAANIQYF.

This clone was seen more than once but under ten times. V and J are TRBV18 and TRBJ1-1, with D unresolved. The CDR3 sequence is 13 residues long. Looked up from germline, CDR1 is KGHSH and CDR2 is LQKENI. The V and J ends lost 6 bases and 1 base respectively, with 9 bases between them. DNA for the CDR3: TGTGCCAGCTCCGAACAAAAGAACACTGAAGCTTTCTTT. Its translation: CASSEQKNTEAFF.

The rearrangement uses TRBV9 and TRBJ2-3; tentative D call: TRBD2 (7 bases). The CDR3 extends over 15 amino acids. The germline V and J ends were trimmed by 4 bases and 1 base, with 13 bases remaining between them. Per the germline V gene, CDR1 is SGDLS and CDR2 is YYNGEE. The CDR3 protein is CASSQLGGGTDTQYF. CDR3 sequence (DNA): TGTGCCAGCAGCCAATTAGGGGGGGGCACAGATACGCAGTATTTT.

This clone was seen a few times. The chain uses TRBV29-1 and TRBJ1-2; TRBD1 might be the D (5 bases). The length of the CDR3 is 13 residues. Per germline, CDR1 SQVTM and CDR2 ANQGSEA. Between the trimmed V and J ends, which lost 7 bases and 0 bases, there was a span of 12 bases. The CDR3 DNA sequence: TGCAGCGGAGGGGAGGGAGCTAACTATGGCTACACCTTC. This translates into CSGGEGANYGYTF.

This chain joins TRBV9 and TRBJ1-6, with D perhaps TRBD1 (5 bases). CDR3 size: 18 residues. Germline V gene sequence: CDR1 SGDLS, CDR2 YYNGEE. The V gene lost 2 bases and the J gene lost 0 bases, with 15 bases spanning the gap. The CDR3: CASSVGPGGGSYNSPLHF. CDR3 sequence (DNA): TGTGCCAGCAGCGTGGGGCCCGGCGGGGGCTCCTATAATTCACCCCTCCACTTT.

The chain uses TRBV9 and TRBJ2-7; TRBD1 aligns across 7 bases. The junction had 6 bases not matched to a gene; V was cut back by 0 bases and J by 0 bases. The CDR3 sequence is 16 residues long. Germline V lookup: CDR1 SGDLS, CDR2 YYNGEE. CDR3 loop: CASSVGLGQDSYEQYF. In nucleotides, the CDR3 is TGTGCCAGCAGCGTAGGGTTAGGACAGGACTCCTACGAGCAGTACTTC.

This chain uses TRBV5-1 with TRBJ2-7, with 7 bases fitting TRBD1. Germline trimming cut 2 bases from V and 3 bases from J; bases unmatched to any gene: 5. The germline gives CDR1 SGHRS, CDR2 YFSETQ. The CDR3 spans 14 residues. CDR3 DNA: TGCGCCAGCAGCTTTACAGGGGATTTCTACGAGCAGTACTTC. Translating it yields CASSFTGDFYEQYF.

This clone has more than one count but fewer than ten. The chain uses TRBV29-1 and TRBJ2-6; D unclear. CDR1 SQVTM and CDR2 ANQGSEA come from the germline V gene. The CDR3 loop spans 15 amino acids. V was cut by 4 bases and J by 0 bases, with 10 bases left in between. CDR3 amino acids: CSVGKGLSGANVLTF. The CDR3 DNA sequence: TGCAGCGTTGGGAAAGGCCTCTCTGGGGCCAACGTCCTGACTTTC.

This clone has a handful of counts. The V and J genes are TRBV7-2 and TRBJ2-1, with 7 bases lining up with TRBD1. V lost 4 bases to trimming and J lost 4 bases; unmatched junction nucleotides: 7. CDR3 size: 15 residues. Looked up from germline, CDR1 is SGHTA and CDR2 is FQGNSA. CDR3 bases: TGTGCCAGCAGCTCGTTTCCAGGGGGTTACAATGAGCAGTTCTTC. Protein sequence: CASSSFPGGYNEQFF.

V usage is TRBV21-1 and J usage is TRBJ1-5. TRBV21-1 is shown as a pseudogene. This CDR3 is 15 amino acids long. The CDR3 DNA reads as TGTGCCAGCAGCCAAAGGGGAGGGGACAATCAGCCCCAGCATTTT. Its protein product is CASSQRGGDNQPQHF.

This clone has just a few counts. CDR3 DNA: TGTGCCACCGCCCGGGATGTTGCAAGCAATCAGCCCCAGCATTTT. Translation: CATARDVASNQPQHF. The chain links TRBV25-1 to TRBJ1-5; D is unresolved. The V and J ends lost 10 bases and 1 base respectively, with 17 bases between them. This CDR3 comprises 15 residues. CDR1 MGHDK and CDR2 SYGVNS come from the germline V gene.

This clone has only one observation. The chain recombines TRBV15 with TRBJ1-3, with 8 bases lining up with TRBD1. The germline V gene encodes CDR1 LNHNV and CDR2 YYDKDF (reference sequence). This CDR3 has 15 amino acids. V trimming: 5 bases; J trimming: 6 bases; junction bases outside the gene matches: 9. The CDR3 DNA follows: TGTGCCACCAGCGGAGGAGGGACAGGTGAAAACACCATATATTTT. It specifies CATSGGGTGENTIYF. Complete variable domain (other parts from reference TRBV15 and TRBJ1-3): DAMVIQNPRYQVTQFGKPVTLSCSQTLNHNVMYWYQQKSSQAPKLLFHYYDKDFNNEADTPDNFQSRRPNTSFCFLDIRSPGLGDTAMYLCATSGGGTGENTIYFGEGSWLTVV.

This clone was seen ten or more times. Mismatch with germline at one junction end may stem from a read error. The V and J genes are TRBV10-3 and TRBJ2-1; D call uncertain. CDR3 length: 11 amino acids. The V gene's germline CDR1 is ENHRY and CDR2 SYGVKD. The CDR3 DNA is TGTGCCATCAGTGAGTTCCAGGCCCAGATCTTC. Protein sequence: CAISEFQAQIF.

J is TRBJ2-5 and V is TRBV5-1, with TRBD2 matching over 9 bases. This CDR3 contains 16 residues. V was pared by 4 bases and J by 5 bases, with 12 bases of the junction left unmatched. CDR1 and CDR2 from the germline V gene are SGHRS and YFSETQ. The CDR3 DNA reads as TGCGCCAGCAGCCAAGACTTTAGCGGGAGAGGTGAGACCCAGTACTTC. Amino acids: CASSQDFSGRGETQYF.

This chain joins TRBV7-9 and TRBJ2-6; the match to TRBD2 covers 8 bases. Germline lookup yields CDR1 SEHNR and CDR2 FQNEAQ (reference sequence). V gave up 2 bases and J gave up 3 bases; unmatched junction bases: 6. The CDR3 consists of 17 residues. The CDR3 bases are TGTGCCAGCAGCTTAACCCCCGCGGGGGGTGGGGCCAACGTCCTGACTTTC. Its translation is CASSLTPAGGGANVLTF. Full variable domain (remainder filled in from reference TRBV7-9 and TRBJ2-6): DTGVSQNPRHKITKRGQNVTFRCDPISEHNRLYWYRQTLGQGPEFLTYFQNEAQLEKSRLLSDRFSAERPKGSFSTLEIQRTEQGDSAMYLCASSLTPAGGGANVLTFGAGSRLTVL.